These 25 T cell receptor beta chains were sequenced from one sample in a study of human T cells and chemical hapten exposure. Noted time point: patch test 3, about 24 weeks after DPC sensitization. Treatment given: therapeutic diphenylcyclopropenone sensitization with weekly scalp DPC. Each CDR3 protein gets one entry after TCRdb re-called the RACE reads with MiXCR. The top ten hold approximately 1% of the sample, which has 80,000 to 100,000 distinct CDR3 sequences, approximately 11% seen once. The sample in question was whole blood, obtained in connection with sensitization to the hapten diphenylcyclopropenone (DPC). Receptors were obtained from a woman younger than 45 with alopecia areata. Some clones in this sample may be carry-over from other donors' samples.

This clonotype was found many times. This rearrangement joins TRBV5-1 to TRBJ2-5; TRBD2 is a possible D gene (5 bases). CDR3 length: 13 amino acids. V lost 4 bases to trimming and J lost 5 bases, with 12 bases between them. CDR1 is SGHRS, CDR2 YFSETQ, per germline. CDR3 in DNA: TGCGCCAGCAGCGCACTTCCGGGGGAGACCCAGTACTTC. It codes for CASSALPGETQYF.

This clonotype has just a few counts. V is TRBV18 and J is TRBJ1-1; tentatively, D is TRBD1 (6 bases). Germline-derived CDR1 and CDR2 are KGHSH and LQKENI. The ends were cut back, 6 bases at V and 6 bases at J, with 17 bases in the middle. This CDR3 has 14 amino acids. CDR3 in amino acids: CASSPLGGGPEAFF. The CDR3 DNA reads as TGTGCCAGCTCGCCCTTGGGAGGGGGGCCTGAAGCTTTCTTT.

This clonotype was observed a handful of times. This chain joins TRBV28 and TRBJ1-2; the D is unclear. V gave up 2 bases and J gave up 10 bases, with 11 bases separating them. Germline values: CDR1 MDHEN, CDR2 SYDVKM. The CDR3 is 12 amino acids. The CDR3 DNA reads as TGTGCCAGCAGTTTACAGACGGGGAACTACACCTTC. It yields the protein CASSLQTGNYTF.

On this clonotype: The conserved phenylalanine or tryptophan is not found at the CDR3 terminus, so this likely reflects a read error. The chain is built from TRBV28 and TRBJ2-5, with D perhaps matching TRBD2 (5 bases). Germline-derived CDR1 and CDR2 are MDHEN and SYDVKM. There are 15 residues in the CDR3. Trimming cost V 4 bases and J 4 bases, with 16 bases left between them. The chain's CDR3 is CASSSSPGLLETQYS. The CDR3 region has the DNA TGTGCCAGCAGTTCAAGCCCTGGACTTCTAGAGACCCAGTACTCC.

This clonotype was observed a handful of times. The V and J genes are TRBV6-5 and TRBJ2-1; TRBD2 agrees at 8 bases. This CDR3 comprises 15 residues. Germline loops: CDR1 MNHEY, CDR2 SVGAGI. Trimming cost V 2 bases and J 6 bases; bases outside gene matches: 6. For the CDR3, the DNA is TGTGCCAGCAGTTACGCGGGGGGACCGGTCAATGAGCAGTTCTTC. Its protein product is CASSYAGGPVNEQFF.

This clonotype was counted ten times or more. The gene calls are TRBV29-1 and TRBJ2-2; D possibly corresponds to TRBD2 (6 bases). Per germline, CDR1 SQVTM and CDR2 ANQGSEA. Trimming removed 0 bases from V and 6 bases from J, with 8 bases in between. This CDR3 has 13 residues. The CDR3 protein is CSVEEGGPGELFF. CDR3 nucleotides: TGCAGCGTTGAAGAGGGGGGTCCCGGGGAGCTGTTTTTT.

This clonotype was recorded at least ten times. This chain connects TRBV7-9 to TRBJ1-6; TRBD1 might be the D (5 bases). The CDR3 sequence is 15 residues long. Germline CDR1 and CDR2: SEHNR and FQNEAQ (reference sequence). Trimming stripped 1 base from V and 7 bases from J, with 11 bases between. The chain's CDR3 is CASSLGQWGNSPLHF. In nucleotides, the CDR3 is TGTGCCAGCAGCTTAGGCCAGTGGGGGAATTCACCCCTCCACTTT.

The rearrangement uses TRBV6-2 or TRBV6-3 and TRBJ2-2, with a possible D match to TRBD1 (6 bases). Germline-derived CDR1 and CDR2 are MNHEY and SVGEGT. V was trimmed by 5 bases and J by 0 bases, leaving 13 bases between them. The CDR3 length is 16 residues. This CDR3 is CASSRTVFANTGELFF. Written as DNA, the CDR3 is TGTGCCAGCAGTCGGACAGTCTTCGCGAACACCGGGGAGCTGTTTTTT.

This clonotype has ten or more counts. The chain couples TRBV7-9 to TRBJ2-6; 8 bases line up with TRBD1. The CDR3 runs to 17 residues. Losses at the gene ends were 4 bases for V and 0 bases for J; bases not matched to a gene: 5. Germline V gene sequence: CDR1 SEHNR, CDR2 FQNEAQ (reference sequence). The DNA of the CDR3 is TGTGCCAGCAGCTCCCCGGGACAGGTCTCTGGGGCCAACGTCCTGACTTTC. Its protein product is CASSSPGQVSGANVLTF.

This sequence joins TRBV7-6 and TRBJ2-3; 7 bases map to TRBD2. The germline V gene has CDR1 SGHVS and CDR2 FNYEAQ. The junction had 1 base not matched to a gene; V was cut back by 3 bases and J by 4 bases. This CDR3 is 13 amino acids long. CDR3 coding DNA: TGTGCCAGCAGCTTCGGACTAGCAGATACGCAGTATTTT. Its translation is CASSFGLADTQYF.

The chain has TRBV15 and TRBJ2-3; D remains unclear. Germline CDR1 and CDR2: LNHNV and YYDKDF (reference sequence). This CDR3 is 15 amino acids long. Between the trimmed V and J ends, which lost 0 bases and 1 base, there was a span of 8 bases. This CDR3 is CATSRERPGTDTQYF. In DNA form, the CDR3 reads TGTGCCACCAGCAGAGAGCGCCCAGGCACAGATACGCAGTATTTT.

There are many counts of this clonotype. The V gene is TRBV20-1, the J gene TRBJ1-4; TRBD1 matches at 7 bases. The trim removed 3 bases at V and 0 bases at J, leaving 7 bases unmatched. The CDR3 loop spans 16 amino acids. Per germline, CDR1 DFQATT and CDR2 SNEGSKA (reference sequence). CDR3 in amino acids: CSASWGTATTNEKLFF. The CDR3 nucleotides read TGCAGTGCTAGCTGGGGGACAGCCACAACTAATGAAAAACTGTTTTTT.

The CDR3 sequence: CASTTLGSYYEQYF. The CDR3 DNA reads as TGTGCCAGCACCACCCTCGGGTCCTACTACGAGCAGTACTTC. The rearrangement links TRBV28 to TRBJ2-7; D not resolved. V lost 7 bases, J lost 3 bases, and 16 bases lay in between. CDR1 and CDR2 from the germline V gene are MDHEN and SYDVKM. There are 14 residues in the CDR3.

This clonotype was observed a handful of times. The V call is TRBV2, the J call TRBJ2-1; TRBD1 or TRBD2 may be the D gene (5 bases each). Germline V gives CDR1 SNHLY, CDR2 FYNNEI. This CDR3 spans 15 amino acids. Trimming cost V 8 bases and J 7 bases, with 21 bases left between them. CDR3 in amino acids: CASQSGPGLPNEQFF. The DNA of the CDR3 is TGTGCCAGCCAATCGGGACCAGGCCTCCCGAATGAGCAGTTCTTC.

The chain combines TRBV4-1 with TRBJ2-3; D not resolved. Germline CDR1 is MGHRA and CDR2 is YSYEKL. The CDR3 runs 15 residues. The ends were cut back, 0 bases at V and 1 base at J, with 8 bases in the middle. The CDR3 coding sequence is TGCGCCAGCAGCCAAGATCATTGGGGCACAGATACGCAGTATTTT. Its protein is CASSQDHWGTDTQYF.

This clonotype was recorded a few times. J is TRBJ1-6 and V is TRBV28; D is ambiguous. V lost 4 bases, J lost 6 bases, and 4 bases lay in between. The CDR3 sequence is 12 residues long. From germline, CDR1 is MDHEN and CDR2 SYDVKM. The CDR3 DNA reads TGTGCCAGCAGTTATAGTAATTCACCCCTCCACTTT. As protein: CASSYSNSPLHF.

V is TRBV28 and J is TRBJ1-1; TRBD1 is a possible D gene (6 bases). Per the germline V gene, CDR1 is MDHEN and CDR2 is SYDVKM. The length of the CDR3 is 13 residues. The V end was cut by 6 bases, the J end by 4 bases, with 12 bases between. The CDR3 DNA is TGTGCCAGCAGACTACAGGGTAGCACTGAAGCTTTCTTT. This gives the protein CASRLQGSTEAFF.

This clonotype was detected only a few times. The V call is TRBV30, the J call TRBJ1-1, with D uncertain. The CDR3 length is 14 residues. Between the trimmed V and J ends, which lost 1 base and 1 base, there was a span of 10 bases. Germline V CDR1 and CDR2: GTSNPN, SVGIG (reference sequence). The chain's CDR3 is CAWSGGPPNTEAFF. CDR3 DNA sequence: TGTGCCTGGAGTGGTGGGCCCCCGAACACTGAAGCTTTCTTT.

This clonotype has a count of ten or more. V usage is TRBV6-2 or TRBV6-3 and J usage is TRBJ2-7; D might be TRBD1 or TRBD2, each matching 5 bases. V was cut by 2 bases and J by 4 bases, with 6 bases left in between. This CDR3 is built from 12 residues. Germline values: CDR1 MNHEY, CDR2 SVGEGT. Here the CDR3 DNA reads TGTGCCAGCAGTTACGAGGGGTACGAGCAGTACGTC. It codes for CASSYEGYEQYV.

This clonotype was detected ten times or more. The chain is built from TRBV5-5 and TRBJ2-7; no reliable D call. Trimming shortened V by 0 bases and J by 2 bases, and 9 bases separated the two germline ends. The CDR3 covers 14 residues. Germline V CDR1 and CDR2: SGHKS, YYEKEE (reference sequence). Here the CDR3 reads CASSLDAGTYEQYF. The CDR3, as DNA: TGTGCCAGCAGCTTGGACGCCGGAACCTACGAGCAGTACTTC. The variable domain in full, with the rest retrieved from reference TRBV5-5 and TRBJ2-7, is DAGVTQSPTHLIKTRGQQVTLRCSPISGHKSVSWYQQVLGQGPQFIFQYYEKEERGRGNFPDRFSARQFPNYSSELNVNALLLGDSALYLCASSLDAGTYEQYFGPGTRLTVT.

This chain joins TRBV5-5 and TRBJ1-4, with D uncertain. V shed 0 bases and J shed 8 bases, with 11 bases lying between them. There are 14 residues in the CDR3. CDR1 is SGHKS, CDR2 YYEKEE, per germline (reference sequence). The CDR3 sequence: CASSLDGGREKLFF. In DNA form, the CDR3 reads TGTGCCAGCAGCTTGGACGGTGGGAGGGAAAAACTGTTTTTT.

There are many counts of this clonotype. The chain is built from TRBV10-3 and TRBJ2-5; TRBD2 aligns across 9 bases. V shed 0 bases, J shed 4 bases, and the junction held 6 bases outside the gene matches. Germline V CDR1 and CDR2: ENHRY, SYGVKD. This CDR3 comprises 16 residues. The CDR3 is CAISESERGATETQYF. DNA for the CDR3: TGTGCCATCAGTGAGTCGGAGCGGGGGGCCACAGAGACCCAGTACTTC.

This clonotype was counted ten times or more. In nucleotides, the CDR3 is TGTGCCAGCAGTTTTCTCTCCCGGGGATCGGCAAATGAGCAGTTCTTC. It codes for CASSFLSRGSANEQFF. The chain combines TRBV28 with TRBJ2-1, with D perhaps matching TRBD2 (5 bases). V was trimmed by 3 bases and J by 7 bases, leaving 19 bases between them. Germline V gene sequence: CDR1 MDHEN, CDR2 SYDVKM. The CDR3 has 16 residues.

This clonotype was found a few times. The chain recombines TRBV11-2 with TRBJ1-3, with D possibly matching TRBD1 (6 bases). Trimming took off 5 bases at V and 4 bases at J, with 12 bases between the two ends. In germline, CDR1 is SGHAT, CDR2 FQNNGV. The length of the CDR3 is 14 residues. The CDR3 loop reads CASSLQGGGNTIYF. In DNA, the CDR3 is TGTGCCAGCAGCCTACAGGGAGGGGGAAACACCATATATTTT.

Only a few counts were recorded for this clonotype. CDR3 sequence (DNA): TGTGCCAGCTCACCATGGACAGAGCAGCTCCATGGCTACACCTTC. It codes for CASSPWTEQLHGYTF. This chain joins TRBV18 and TRBJ1-2, with TRBD1 as a possible D gene (6 bases). The CDR3 length is 15 residues. CDR1 is KGHSH, CDR2 LQKENI, per germline. Trimming pared 2 bases from V and 6 bases from J, leaving 16 bases between.